This T cell receptor beta chain was documented in a study of CD8 T cells in acute hepatitis C reinfection (TCRdb year 2021). With respect to the entire study: The study profiled the TCRbeta repertoire of CD8+ T cells specific for the HCV NS3-1073 epitope during acute infection and after viral clearance. Paired acute and follow-up samples were contributed by four of the spontaneous resolvers. What the authors observed across the whole study: Preferential use of the TRBV04 and TRBV06 gene families was observed in all groups, and this preferential usage was not explained by overrepresentation in the naive pool. CDR3 sequences shared with other epitopes were rare, and differing sequencing approaches may have limited exact matching. Because bulk sequencing covered only the TCRbeta chain, the alphabeta pairing of public clonotypes could not be determined. Around 13 public clonotypes were identified irrespective of outcome, and one of the public clonotypes used V04-02/J02-02. Chronically infected subjects had no follow-up repertoires because NS3-1073 specific cells were too rare to sort. NS3-1073 specific repertoires were highly diverse, with no significant diversity differences between acute resolver, follow-up resolver and acute chronic samples.

The time point label corresponds to: naive CD8 control sorted from an acute-time-point sample. Enrolled in the Montreal Hepatitis C Cohort (HEPCO) in Canada, the donors were people who inject drugs, and these donors were followed every 3 months. Acute primary HCV infection was defined as a positive HCV RNA or antibody test after a negative test within the previous 24 weeks. Surface staining used CD3, CD8 and CD45RO antibodies, with an aqua fixable dye to exclude dead cells. The cohort comprised about 8 spontaneous resolvers, defined by HCV RNA clearance within 24 weeks. Frozen stocks of peripheral blood mononuclear cells were first thawed, after which negative isolation of CD8+ T cells was carried out using the MACS CD8+ T cell Isolation Kit. Cells were sorted on a BD FACSAria II cell sorter. For this clone: The target of this receptor is not known. Base qualities are not at hand, and no much larger clone is one base apart.

CDR1 and CDR2 were assigned from the germline V gene as SGHTA and FQGNSA. V has 1 base trimmed and J has 6 bases trimmed; junction bases matching no gene number 9. The CDR3 runs 16 residues from the cysteine to the phenylalanine. Only the CDR3 region is kept as DNA, spanning 48 bases read in frame from base 1. Genomic DNA was extracted from the FACS-sorted cells, and the TCRbeta chains were sequenced by the commercial immunoSEQ service. On the study's bioinformatics: Repertoire data were analyzed with ImmunoSEQ Analyzer software v3.0 and R v3.5.1. Only productive rearrangements were analyzed, because sequences with stop codons or out-of-frame rearrangements were removed. Simpson diversity, Shannon entropy, CDR3 length and nucleotide addition metrics were obtained from the sequencing provider. Clonotypes were categorized by frequency as dominant, sub-dominant, low or lowest abundance, and clonotypes below 0.1% were excluded from most analyses. A CDR3 amino acid clonotype was called public if the clonotype appeared in at least two subjects at a cumulative frequency of at least 0.5%. Drawn from immuneACCESS, this table holds only the in-frame rearrangements with V and J called that TCRdb kept. Clones are partly lost; checked studies trace under half to an unresolved V gene and leave the rest unexplained. V and J calls plus clone size are reproduced from that table; the DNA served to infer D and trimming. The table for this sample lists tens of thousands of clones; approximately 85% of them were counted only once. Approximately 10% of the sample rests with the top ten.

The rearrangement combines TRBV7-2 with TRBJ2-3, and TRBD2 matches 8 of the central bases. Sequenced material: naive CD8+ T cells from PBMCs. The sample's cell subset or site, from its label and the paper: sorted total naive CD45RO-negative CD8+ T cells. The origin of this receptor is a woman aged 18-29 years who spontaneously cleared hepatitis C infection. Read as DNA, the sequence is TGTGCCAGCAGCTTAGGGGTCGGGAGGGTCTCGGATACGCAGTATTTT. It codes for CASSLGVGRVSDTQYF.